This TCR beta chain was found in a study of blood T cells in healthy people across ages. Drawing of peripheral blood yielded about 10 milliliters from each donor. Isolating PBMCs gave at least 6 million of these cells per sample. Sample-barcoded 5' priming and a J-beta primer mix drove a second PCR of about 6 to 12 cycles. TCRdb passed the 5' RACE reads through MiXCR, listing each CDR3 protein once. The top ten hold approximately 40% of the sample, which has 700,000 to 850,000 distinct CDR3 sequences, roughly 53% seen once. V was trimmed by 4 bases and J by 2 bases, leaving 5 bases between them. The germline CDR1 and CDR2 sequences are SGHRS and YFSETQ. This CDR3 contains 12 residues.

The TCR comes from a man older than 75 in good health. The chain uses TRBV5-1 and TRBJ2-3; D not resolved. Input material: blood. The CDR3 region has the DNA TGCGCCAGCAGCGGGATCACAGATACGCAGTATTTT. It yields the protein CASSGITDTQYF.